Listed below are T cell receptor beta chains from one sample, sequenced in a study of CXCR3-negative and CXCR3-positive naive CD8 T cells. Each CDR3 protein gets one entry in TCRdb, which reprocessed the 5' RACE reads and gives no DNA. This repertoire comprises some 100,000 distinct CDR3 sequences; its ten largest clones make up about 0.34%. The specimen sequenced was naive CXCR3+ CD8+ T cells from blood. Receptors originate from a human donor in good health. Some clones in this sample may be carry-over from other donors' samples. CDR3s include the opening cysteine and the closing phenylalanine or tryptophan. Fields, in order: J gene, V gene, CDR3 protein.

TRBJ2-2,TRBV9,CASSVALVTGELFF
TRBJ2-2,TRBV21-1,CASSMGSGGHNTGELFF
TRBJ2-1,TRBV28,CASSHLAGAEQLF
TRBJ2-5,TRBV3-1,CASSQLAGAGETQYF
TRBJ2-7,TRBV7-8,CASSLYGGEQYF
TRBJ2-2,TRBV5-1,CASSLRLAGPNTGELFF
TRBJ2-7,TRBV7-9,CASSGRGRHEQYF
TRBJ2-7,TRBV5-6,CASSLDGTGGSYEQYF
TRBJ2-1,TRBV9,CASSAPGANNEQFF
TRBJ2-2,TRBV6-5,CASFDRGNTGELFF
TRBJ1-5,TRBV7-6,CASSLAIAQPQHF
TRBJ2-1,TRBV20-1,CSARVRSELTSGAYNEQFF
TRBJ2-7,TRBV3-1,CASSQDRRTSGRAIEQYF
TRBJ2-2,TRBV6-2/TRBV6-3,CASQTDRVNTGELFF
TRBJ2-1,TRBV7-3,CASSLIRDDEQFF
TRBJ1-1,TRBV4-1,CASSHVLQGADTEAFF
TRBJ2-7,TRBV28,CASSSLMGSYEQYF
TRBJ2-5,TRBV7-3,CASSFLPSGEETQYF
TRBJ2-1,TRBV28,CASSFGTSGSLEQFF
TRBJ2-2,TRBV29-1,CSVGTANTGELFF
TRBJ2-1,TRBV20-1,CSARLLGGVYNEQFF
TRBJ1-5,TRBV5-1,CASSPGQSRDQPQHF
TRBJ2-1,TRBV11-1,CASSLMGYNEQFF
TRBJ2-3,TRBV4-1,CASSQAGQYTDTQYF
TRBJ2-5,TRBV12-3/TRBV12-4,CASSLTGETQYF
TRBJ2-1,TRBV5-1,CASSGGLAGGNRFGYNEQFF
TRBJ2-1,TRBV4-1,CASSQVPGTSYNEQFF
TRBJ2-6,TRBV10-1,CASSETPGTVVSGANVLTF
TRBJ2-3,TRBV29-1,CSVDGLAGDSRTDTQYF
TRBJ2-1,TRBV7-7,CASSLAPTSGGVISNEQFF
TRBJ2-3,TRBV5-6,CASSLERGLGADTQYF
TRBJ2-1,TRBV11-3,CASSQNRGSRYNEQFF
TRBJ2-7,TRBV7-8,CASSFFRGPYEQYF
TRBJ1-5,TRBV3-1,CASSQVGYQPQHF
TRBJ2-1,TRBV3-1,CASSHIMDRLPYNEQFF
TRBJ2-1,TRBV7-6,CASSLDYEGPNEQFF
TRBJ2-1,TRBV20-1,CSAREELAGDNEQFF
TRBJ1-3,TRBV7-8,CASSPGQGAGNTIYF
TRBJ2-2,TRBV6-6,CASSYWWGNTGELFF
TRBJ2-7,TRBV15,CATSSSDIGYEQYF
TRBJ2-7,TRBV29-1,CSVVAHLTYEQYF
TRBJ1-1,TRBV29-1,CSALRGVGEAFF
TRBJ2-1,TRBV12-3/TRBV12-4,CASSFVGDEQFF
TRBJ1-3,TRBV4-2,CASSEEDRAGNTIYF
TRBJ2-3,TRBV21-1,CASDNSYRDRDVADTQYF
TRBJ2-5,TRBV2,CARQVRAYQETQYF
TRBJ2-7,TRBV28,CASSLEGQGWEQYF
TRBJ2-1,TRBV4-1,CASSQARGGYNEQFF
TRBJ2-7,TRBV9,CASSVGSQPGIYEQYF
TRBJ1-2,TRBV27,CASSFCSRDYGYTF
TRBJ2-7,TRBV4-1,CASSSRTGDYEQYF
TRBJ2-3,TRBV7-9,CASSPPVGGAVDTQYF
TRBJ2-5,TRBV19,CASSLTTSGSMRGETQYF
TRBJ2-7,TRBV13,CASSLRTRDYEQYF